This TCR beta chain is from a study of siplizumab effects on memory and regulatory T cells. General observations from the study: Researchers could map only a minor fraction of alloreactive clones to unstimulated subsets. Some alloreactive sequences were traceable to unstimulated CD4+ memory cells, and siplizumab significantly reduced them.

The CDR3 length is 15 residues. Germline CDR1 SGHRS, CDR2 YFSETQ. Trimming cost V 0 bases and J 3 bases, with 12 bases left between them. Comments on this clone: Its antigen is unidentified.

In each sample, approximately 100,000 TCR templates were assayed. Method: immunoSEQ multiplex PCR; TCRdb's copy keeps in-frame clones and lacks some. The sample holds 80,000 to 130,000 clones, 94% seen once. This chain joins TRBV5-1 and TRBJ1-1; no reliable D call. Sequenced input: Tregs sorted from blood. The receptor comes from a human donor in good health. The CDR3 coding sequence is TGCGCCAGCAGCTTGGGAACTGCTCGGTACACTGAAGCTTTCTTT. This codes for CASSLGTARYTEAFF.